A single T cell receptor beta chain is shown here with its context. The antigen is undetermined. The PCR employed 60 Vbeta primers together with 13 Jbeta primers. Some clones are missing from TCRdb's copy, which holds only in-frame ones; the method was immunoSEQ multiplex PCR. The sample has about 140,000 clones; just under 85% are singletons. This entry comes from a study of cytomegalovirus exposure and HLA in healthy donors. General study findings and limits: After further analysis at a later stage, 15,000 to 20,000 TCR beta sequences were associated with HLA alleles at 0.05 false discovery rate. DRB1 showed the most TCR associations and HLA-C the fewest in a later analysis, as rates varied by HLA locus. Rare TCR sequences dominated, though some public TCRs recurred in many donors.

The CDR3 length is 14 residues. Germline CDR1 and CDR2: LNHDA and SQIVND (reference sequence). Trimming removed 3 bases at V and 6 bases at J, with 9 bases between. This receptor was taken from a man aged 30 to 39 in good health and CMV-seropositive. Sample: PBMCs. The chain combines TRBV19 with TRBJ1-6; a possible D gene is TRBD1 (5 bases). CDR3 sequence reads: CASSMEGFNSPLHF. In nucleotides, the CDR3 is TGTGCCAGTAGTATGGAGGGGTTTAATTCACCCCTCCACTTT.